There are many counts of the clone carrying this T cell receptor beta chain. The antigen is undetermined. V was cut by 6 bases and J by 4 bases, with 16 bases left in between. The CDR3 is made up of 13 amino acids. Germline lookup yields CDR1 DFQATT and CDR2 SNEGSKA (reference sequence). The data originate from a study of molecular identifiers for immune sequencing clone quantification. Study-wide points: Beyond 20 RNA copies, clones held over 99% of effector molecules, compared with under 1% in naive cells.

TCRdb reprocessed the PCR reads via MiXCR and lists one record per CDR3 protein. The sample yields roughly 71,000 distinct CDR3 sequences, approximately 18% seen once. This clonotype originated in a human donor in good health. Some libraries in this study had Jurkat cell RNA spiked in. The sample was naive CD8+ T cells from blood, with Jurkat cell RNA spiked in. Subset in this sample: FACS-sorted CD8+CD4-CCR7+CD45RA+ naive T cells. The chain is built from TRBV20-1 and TRBJ2-7; either TRBD1 or TRBD2 may supply D (7 bases each). As DNA, the CDR3 is TGCAGTGCCTGGGAGGGGGCGTTTTACGAGCAGTACTTC. As protein: CSAWEGAFYEQYF.